The text below deals with one TCR beta chain. Its antigen remains unidentified. No quality values exist for individual bases; no much larger clone is one base distant. Other DNA sequences in this sample translate to the same CDR3. The immunoSEQ Assay was the method used to sequence TCRbeta CDR3 regions. After extraction, genomic DNA underwent amplification by bias-controlled multiplex PCR, followed by high-throughput sequencing. The original pipeline was this. To quantify the absolute abundance of each unique TCRbeta CDR3 region, sequences were collapsed and filtered. T cell fraction was estimated by normalizing TCRbeta template counts to usable DNA, which was measured by amplifying reference genes present in all nucleated cells. Repertoire TCRs were annotated as SARS-CoV-2-specific when V gene, CDR3 amino acid sequence and J gene were exactly matched to a known reactive TCR set. The reference SARS-CoV-2 TCR set came from MIRA and was filtered for enrichment in COVID-19-positive ImmuneCODE repertoires, removing public or cross-reactive TCRs. Using the MIRA antigens, annotated TCRs were further analysed by specific ORF or by position within an ORF. Depth was the summed frequency of annotated unique rearrangements, while breadth was defined as annotated unique rearrangements over total unique productive rearrangements. TCR breadth was compared between groups using two-sided Wilcoxon rank-sum tests. In TCRdb, the immuneACCESS table is reduced to in-frame sequences with V and J assigned. These tables do not hold every clone; where another copy was compared, an unresolved V gene accounts for under half, and the others remain unexplained. Clonal size and the V and J genes are those of that table, whereas D and trimming came from the DNA. The sample has about 350,000 clones on record, about 89% of them singletons. Of the sample, under 6% is held by the ten largest clones.

This record comes from a study of Ad26.COV2.S vaccination and SARS-CoV-2 variants (dated by TCRdb to the early 2020s). Broadly, across the study: Vaccine-arm donors came from COV1001, a multicentre, randomized, double-blind, placebo-controlled phase I-IIa trial of Ad26.COV2.S in healthy adults. Dosing of Ad26.COV2.S was intramuscular, at either 5x10^10 or 1x10^11 viral particles, delivered as one shot or as two shots spaced 56 days apart. TCRbeta repertoire sequencing served as the tool for gauging how specific and how broad the SARS-CoV-2-reactive T cell receptors were following Ad26.COV2.S vaccination. A total of 32 samples were included in the TCR-sequenced set, comprising some 20 Ad26.COV2.S vaccine recipients, 5 placebo recipients and 8 SARS-CoV-2 convalescent individuals. Participants in the trial were split at random into five groups of five each, receiving low-dose or high-dose Ad26.COV2.S once or twice, or else placebo on both occasions. Throughout the experiments and outcome assessment, investigators stayed blinded to trial group allocation.

Read against the paper, the sample's treatment or condition label means: some 20 received Ad26.COV2.S at low or high dose, single or two shots; several received placebo; per-sample allocation not given. Repertoires of vaccine and placebo recipients were sequenced from samples collected on day 63 after the first injection. Cohort 1b enrolled 20 to 30 adults aged 18-55 years at a single site in Boston, USA, between 29 July and 7 August 2020. Ad26.COV2.S consisted of a replication-incompetent adenovirus type 26 vector by which a prefusion-stabilized SARS-CoV-2 spike protein from the original Wuhan strain was expressed. Findings and caveats that apply to the study as a whole: According to the authors, total T cell responses may have been underestimated by the TCR breadth and depth analyses. Spike-specific TCR breadth was higher in Ad26.COV2.S recipients than in placebo recipients (P = 0.0014). The study lacked the statistical power to compare responses across vaccine doses or regimens. After vaccination, substantial breadth of spike-specific CD8+ and CD4+ T cell responses was reported. Vaccine and placebo recipients had similar non-spike TCR breadth, a finding consistent with the vaccine containing only spike.

V loses 3 bases of germline sequence and J loses 2 bases, and the interval between the two ends is 2 bases. The cysteine opens and the phenylalanine closes a CDR3 of 11 amino acids. The retained sequence is limited to the CDR3, 33 bases, with the frame set at the first base. CDR1 KGHSH and CDR2 LQKENI were looked up in the germline V gene. This specimen consisted of peripheral blood, obtained in a trial of Ad26.COV2.S vaccine versus placebo. The chain was built from TRBV18 and TRBJ2-7, with an unclear D gene assignment. This clonotype was obtained from a person aged 18-65 years who received the Ad26.COV2.S COVID-19 vaccine or a placebo. This receptor has the CDR3 CASSPAYEQYF. The DNA sequence is given as TGTGCCAGCTCACCCGCCTACGAGCAGTACTTC.